These 7 T cell receptor beta chains came from one sample sequenced in a study of blood T cell repertoires in COVID-19. TCRdb keeps only in-frame clones here, not all; method: immunoSEQ multiplex PCR. The sample records around 230,000 clones, over 70% being singletons. What was sequenced was peripheral blood. These receptors all stem from a woman older than 75 with acute or convalescent COVID-19.

The J gene is TRBJ2-5, the V gene TRBV5-6, with 10 positions matching TRBD1. Germline V CDR1 and CDR2: SGHDT, YYEEEE. The junction had 11 bases not matched to a gene; V was cut back by 4 bases and J by 5 bases. The CDR3 has 16 amino acids. CDR3 residues: CASSLSGTGVPETQYF. The CDR3 nucleotides read TGTGCCAGCAGCCTGTCCGGGACAGGGGTCCCGGAGACCCAGTACTTC.

This CDR3 reads CASSRSAGLAGEDEQFF. Written as DNA, the CDR3 is TGTGCCAGCAGTCGTAGTGCCGGACTAGCGGGGGAGGATGAGCAGTTCTTC. The chain carries TRBV6-6 and TRBJ2-1; 13 bases line up with TRBD2. Germline CDR1 reads MNHNY; CDR2 reads SVGAGI (reference sequence). V trimming: 5 bases; J trimming: 8 bases; junction bases outside the gene matches: 12. This CDR3 spans 17 amino acids.

The chain joins TRBV4-2 to TRBJ2-1, with 9 bases identical to TRBD1. Trimming took 4 bases from V and 2 from J; bases not matched to a gene: 6. The CDR3 contains 16 residues. The germline CDR1 and CDR2 sequences are LGHNA and YNFKEQ. The CDR3 region is CASSPPGQGTYNEQFF. Written as DNA, the CDR3 is TGTGCCAGCAGCCCCCCGGGACAGGGTACCTACAATGAGCAGTTCTTC.

This chain connects TRBV5-4 to TRBJ2-3; tentatively, D is TRBD2 (5 bases). The V end lost 3 bases, the J end lost 4 bases, and 15 bases lay between the germline ends. The CDR3 has 15 amino acids. Germline CDR1 and CDR2: SGHNT and YYREEE (reference sequence). The CDR3 DNA is TGTGCCAGCAGCTCGTTCGGGGTAACCTCAGATACGCAGTATTTT. This gives the protein CASSSFGVTSDTQYF.

V and J are TRBV3-1 (or the pseudogene TRBV3-2) and TRBJ1-1; a weak D match, TRBD1 (5 bases). CDR3 length: 15 residues. V was clipped by 3 bases and J by 5 bases, with 16 bases between them. Germline V lookup: CDR1 LGHDT, CDR2 YNNKEL (reference sequence). As DNA, the CDR3 is TGTGCCAGCAGCCATGCCGGGACTAGGGCTACTGAAGCTTTCTTT. Translating gives CASSHAGTRATEAFF.

V usage is TRBV12-3 or TRBV12-4 and J usage is TRBJ1-2; TRBD1 agrees at 7 bases. Losses at the gene ends were 1 base for V and 8 bases for J; bases not matched to a gene: 4. There are 13 residues in the CDR3. Here the CDR3 reads CASSLEGQAGYTF. The CDR3 region has the DNA TGTGCCAGCAGTTTAGAAGGACAGGCCGGCTACACCTTC.

V is TRBV6-6 and J is TRBJ1-2; tentative D call: TRBD1 (5 bases). Germline V gene sequence: CDR1 MNHNY, CDR2 SVGAGI (reference sequence). Trimming shortened V by 7 bases and J by 7 bases, and 16 bases separated the two germline ends. CDR3 length: 13 amino acids. This chain's CDR3 is CASTGRDGSGYTF. The DNA for the CDR3 is TGTGCCAGCACCGGCAGGGATGGCAGTGGCTACACCTTC.